The 20 T cell receptor beta chains listed next were all sequenced from one sample in a study of shared clonotypes between healthy human individuals. Data came from immunoSEQ multiplex PCR; TCRdb stores just in-frame clones and leaves some out. The sample lists 75,000 to 100,000 clones, roughly 45% occurring once. Material: PBMCs. The receptor source for this set is a woman aged 40 to 50 in good health. Some clones in this sample may be carry-over from other donors' samples.

V and J are TRBV28 and TRBJ2-7; 11 bases are a match to TRBD2. J gave up 6 bases and V 5 bases, and 6 bases lay outside the gene matches. This CDR3 has 14 residues. Germline-derived CDR1 and CDR2 are MDHEN and SYDVKM. CDR3 protein: CASSTSGSTFEQYF. The CDR3 coding sequence is TGTGCCAGCAGTACTAGCGGGAGTACGTTCGAGCAGTACTTC.

The chain joins TRBV6-5 to TRBJ2-7, with TRBD2 as a possible D gene (6 bases). The CDR3 spans 13 residues. Germline CDR1 MNHEY, CDR2 SVGAGI. V lost 5 bases and J lost 7, with 15 bases in between. The CDR3 bases are TGTGCCAGCAGTCTTGGGCTAGGAGGGGAGCAGTACTTC. Its protein product is CASSLGLGGEQYF.

Details on this clone: Other nucleotide sequences in the sample specify the same CDR3. J is TRBJ2-5 and V is TRBV28, with 7 bases lining up with TRBD2. Matching the DNA end better, TRBJ2-7 makes the J call doubtful. Germline CDR1 MDHEN, CDR2 SYDVKM. CDR3 length equals 17 residues. CDR3 coding DNA: TGTGCCAGCAGCCAACGGGGACTACTCACGAGGGTCTACGAGCAGTACTTC. Translation: CASSQRGLLTRVYEQYF.

The chain combines TRBV28 with TRBJ2-7; D is perhaps TRBD1 (6 bases). V shed 2 bases and J shed 2 bases, with 10 bases lying between them. CDR3 length: 14 amino acids. The germline V gene has CDR1 MDHEN and CDR2 SYDVKM. The CDR3 DNA reads as TGTGCCAGCAGTTTAGCAGGGGAAACCTACGAGCAGTACTTC. Translated: CASSLAGETYEQYF.

The V and J genes are TRBV30 and TRBJ2-6; TRBD1 might be the D (7 bases). Germline lookup yields CDR1 GTSNPN and CDR2 SVGIG (reference sequence). V dropped 5 bases and J dropped 2 bases, with 16 bases sitting between them. The CDR3 runs to 16 residues. As DNA, the CDR3 is TGTGCCTGGCGGCGACAGGGACTTGCTGGGGCCAACGTCCTGACTTTC. It yields the protein CAWRRQGLAGANVLTF.

The chain combines TRBV25-1 with TRBJ1-2; a possible D gene is TRBD1 (5 bases). Germline CDR1 and CDR2: MGHDK and SYGVNS. V lost 1 base and J lost 2, with 8 bases in between. CDR3 size: 14 residues. The CDR3 DNA is TGTGCCAGCAGTGAATTAGACAGAAACTATGGCTACACCTTC. Its protein product is CASSELDRNYGYTF.

The rearrangement uses TRBV7-3 and TRBJ1-2, with D tentatively TRBD1 (6 bases). The CDR3 contains 14 residues. Germline CDR1 SGHTA, CDR2 FQGTGA. The V gene lost 5 bases and the J gene lost 2 bases, with 12 bases spanning the gap. CDR3 bases: TGTGCCAGCAGCCCCGGACAGCACAACTATGGCTACACCTTC. Amino acid sequence: CASSPGQHNYGYTF. Together with reference TRBV7-3 and TRBJ1-2, the CDR3 gives the full variable domain: GAGVSQTPSNKVTEKGKYVELRCDPISGHTALYWYRQSLGQGPEFLIYFQGTGAADDSGLPNDRFFAVRPEGSVSTLKIQRTERGDSAVYLCASSPGQHNYGYTFGSGTRLTVV.

The rearrangement joins TRBV5-1 to TRBJ2-7; D unresolved. The CDR3 covers 13 residues. V was trimmed by 3 bases and J by 5 bases, leaving 12 bases between them. The germline V gene has CDR1 SGHRS and CDR2 YFSETQ. The CDR3, as DNA: TGCGCCAGCAGCTGGCGCCTGAAGGACGAGCAGTACTTC. Translated, it gives CASSWRLKDEQYF.

In this sample, this clone turned up many times. The chain joins TRBV14 to TRBJ2-1, with 7 nucleotides matching TRBD2. Germline lookup yields CDR1 SGHDN and CDR2 FVKESK. The ends lost 1 base at V and 2 bases at J; junction bases unmatched: 5. CDR3 length equals 16 residues. The CDR3 bases are TGTGCCAGCAGCCAAGTGTGGCTAGCGGCCTACAATGAGCAGTTCTTC. Translated: CASSQVWLAAYNEQFF. The full variable domain, completed using reference TRBV14 and TRBJ2-1, is EAGVTQFPSHSVIEKGQTVTLRCDPISGHDNLYWYRRVMGKEIKFLLHFVKESKQDESGMPNNRFLAERTGGTYSTLKVQPAELEDSGVYFCASSQVWLAAYNEQFFGPGTRLTVL.

The table lists this clone with many counts. This chain connects TRBV2 to TRBJ2-1; 8 bases are a match to TRBD2. The CDR3 spans 16 residues. The V gene's germline CDR1 is SNHLY and CDR2 FYNNEI. V dropped 6 bases and J dropped 8; count of bases not matched to a gene: 15. Here the CDR3 reads CASRTLKREYGDEQFF. CDR3 nucleotide sequence: TGTGCCAGCAGGACGCTAAAGCGGGAGTATGGAGATGAGCAGTTCTTC.

The rearrangement links TRBV7-6 to TRBJ1-2; D gene uncertain. The ends were cut back, 2 bases at V and 6 bases at J, with 10 bases in the middle. There are 13 residues in the CDR3. Germline V gene data show CDR1 as SGHVS and CDR2 as FNYEAQ. CDR3 sequence (DNA): TGTGCCAGCAGCTTAAGAGGAATCCATGGCTACACCTTC. Its protein product is CASSLRGIHGYTF.

This clone was picked up many times. J is TRBJ1-6 and V is TRBV5-6; TRBD1 is a possible D gene (5 bases). Germline V gene data show CDR1 as SGHDT and CDR2 as YYEEEE. V lost 3 bases, J lost 0 bases, and 13 bases lay in between. This CDR3 region has 17 residues. This chain's CDR3 is CASSSTSGSSYNSPLHF. The CDR3, as DNA: TGTGCCAGCAGCTCCACGTCAGGGAGCTCCTATAATTCACCCCTCCACTTT.

This chain joins TRBV28 and TRBJ1-2, with a weak D call TRBD1 (5 bases). Trimming shortened V by 1 base and J by 3 bases, and 12 bases separated the two germline ends. Germline V lookup: CDR1 MDHEN, CDR2 SYDVKM. The CDR3 runs 15 residues. CDR3 loop: CASSLLRGDHYGYTF. Here the CDR3 DNA reads TGTGCCAGCAGTTTATTAAGAGGGGATCACTATGGCTACACCTTC.

The genes are TRBV27 and TRBJ1-5; D is unclear. From germline, CDR1 is MNHEY and CDR2 SMNVEV (reference sequence). Trimming left V 6 bases short and J 7 bases short, with 13 bases between. CDR3 length: 13 residues. CDR3 DNA: TGTGCCAGCAGCCCTGGGGTAGGGCAGCCCCAGCATTTT. Protein product: CASSPGVGQPQHF.

This clone was detected only once. J is TRBJ1-4 and V is TRBV5-6; D call uncertain. The CDR3 runs 16 residues. V lost 0 bases and J lost 5, with 14 bases in between. Per germline, CDR1 SGHDT and CDR2 YYEEEE. CDR3 DNA: TGTGCCAGCAGCTTGGCCCCCGCGAAGATGAATGAAAAACTGTTTTTT. It specifies CASSLAPAKMNEKLFF. The full variable domain, its missing parts supplied by reference TRBV5-6 and TRBJ1-4, is DAGVTQSPTHLIKTRGQQVTLRCSPKSGHDTVSWYQQALGQGPQFIFQYYEEEERQRGNFPDRFSGHQFPNYSSELNVNALLLGDSALYLCASSLAPAKMNEKLFFGSGTQLSVL.

The sample holds many counts of this clone. The germline gene is not matched at one end of the junction; a read error may be the cause. The CDR3, as DNA: TGTGCTAGCAGCGCGGGACTAGCGGGGGGCACAGATACGCAGTATTTT. It specifies CASSAGLAGGTDTQYF. The chain uses TRBV7-7 and TRBJ2-3; 14 bases align to TRBD2. Germline V gene sequence: CDR1 SSHAT, CDR2 FNYEAQ (reference sequence). The CDR3 covers 16 residues.

Notes on this clone: This CDR3 is also generated by other DNA sequences in the sample. The CDR3 coding sequence is TGTGCCAGCAGCTTGGGACGGTCTGGGGCCAACGTCCTGACTTTC. It is translated as CASSLGRSGANVLTF. V is TRBV5-6 and J is TRBJ2-6; D uncertain. The CDR3 has 15 amino acids. The germline CDR1 and CDR2 sequences are SGHDT and YYEEEE. The germline V and J ends were trimmed by 0 bases and 1 base, with 5 bases remaining between them. Full variable domain (remainder filled in from reference TRBV5-6 and TRBJ2-6): DAGVTQSPTHLIKTRGQQVTLRCSPKSGHDTVSWYQQALGQGPQFIFQYYEEEERQRGNFPDRFSGHQFPNYSSELNVNALLLGDSALYLCASSLGRSGANVLTFGAGSRLTVL.

Details on this clone: This likely came from a read error, as a far larger clone is one base away. Here the CDR3 reads CAWGVTGFSGANVLTF. DNA of the CDR3: TGTGCCTGGGGTGTTACGGGGTTCTCTGGGGCCAACGTCCTGACTTTC. V is TRBV30 and J is TRBJ2-6; tentatively, D is TRBD2 (5 bases). Germline CDR1 GTSNPN, CDR2 SVGIG (reference sequence). The CDR3 spans 16 residues. Complete variable domain (other parts from reference TRBV30 and TRBJ2-6): SQTIHQWPATLVQPVGSPLSLECTVEGTSNPNLYWYRQAAGRGLQLLFYSVGIGQISSEVPQNLSASRPQDRQFILSSKKLLLSDSGFYLCAWGVTGFSGANVLTFGAGSRLTVL.

The chain combines TRBV7-6 with TRBJ2-3, with 7 positions matching TRBD1. V was pared by 3 bases and J by 5 bases, with 11 bases of the junction left unmatched. The CDR3 has 16 amino acids. Germline CDR1 reads SGHVS; CDR2 reads FNYEAQ. The CDR3 DNA is TGTGCCAGCAGCTTCAGAGAAGGGACAGTTGAAGATACGCAGTATTTT. This encodes CASSFREGTVEDTQYF.

The gene calls are TRBV5-1 and TRBJ2-5, with 9 positions matching TRBD2. The J call may be faulty, since TRBJ2-7 better matches the DNA end. The CDR3 consists of 15 residues. Germline assignment: CDR1 SGHRS and CDR2 YFSETQ. The CDR3 region is CASSSGSSGGLEQYF. CDR3 in DNA: TGCGCCAGCAGCTCGGGAAGTAGCGGGGGCCTCGAGCAGTACTTC.